This TCR beta chain was profiled in a study of identical twins. Broader study findings: Cord blood's abundant beta clonotypes had fewer insertions, unlike memory repertoires. Some out-of-frame alpha sequences were shared by twins, and these showed excess low generation probability.

This clonotype has only a few counts. Its target is unknown. Losses at the gene ends were 5 bases for V and 8 bases for J; bases not matched to a gene: 12. This CDR3 has 16 residues. Germline V CDR1 and CDR2: SGHTA, FQGNSA. Template switching created a universal primer site, and the cDNA included unique molecular identifiers. MiXCR, run by TCRdb on the 5' RACE reads, gives a single entry per CDR3 protein. This table has around 480,000 distinct CDR3 sequences, 13% to 15% appearing once. In addition, the sample was reused for a study of yellow fever vaccine responses in identical twins.

V usage is TRBV7-2 and J usage is TRBJ2-5, with 12 bases fitting TRBD2. Sequencing used CD4+ T cells sorted from blood. The sequence was collected from a woman between 18 and 29 years old in good health. The chain's CDR3 is CASSIHLAGGDGTQYF. In DNA, the CDR3 is TGTGCCAGCAGCATACATCTAGCGGGGGGGGACGGAACCCAGTACTTC.